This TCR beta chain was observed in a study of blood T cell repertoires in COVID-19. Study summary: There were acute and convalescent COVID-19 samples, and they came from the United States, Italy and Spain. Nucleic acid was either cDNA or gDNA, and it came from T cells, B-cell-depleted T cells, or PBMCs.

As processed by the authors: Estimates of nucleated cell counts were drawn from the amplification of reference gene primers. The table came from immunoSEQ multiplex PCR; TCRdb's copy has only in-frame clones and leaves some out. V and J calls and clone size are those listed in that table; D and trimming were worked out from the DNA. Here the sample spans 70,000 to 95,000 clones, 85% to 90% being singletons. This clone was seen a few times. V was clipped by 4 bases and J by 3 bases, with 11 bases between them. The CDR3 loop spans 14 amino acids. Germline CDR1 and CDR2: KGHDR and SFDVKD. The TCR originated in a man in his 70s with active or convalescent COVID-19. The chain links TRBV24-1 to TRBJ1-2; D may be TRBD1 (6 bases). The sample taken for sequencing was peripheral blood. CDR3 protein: CATSDPGEDYGYTF. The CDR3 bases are TGTGCCACCAGTGACCCAGGGGAAGACTATGGCTACACCTTC.